This entry is about one TCR beta chain. Antigen specificity is unknown. Germline V CDR1 and CDR2: SGHNT, YENEEA. With 8 bases removed from V and 3 bases from J, the gap between germline ends came to 7 bases. The CDR3 covers 11 residues. TCR beta CDR3 regions were amplified from RNA transcripts. In the first-round RT-PCR of the TCR CDR3, the HTBI primer set was used. TCRdb reprocessed the multiplex PCR reads via MiXCR and lists one record per CDR3 protein. The table includes around 580,000 distinct CDR3 sequences, around 45% detected once. The data belong to a study of T cells in Graves' hyperthyroidism and ophthalmopathy. Notes on the study in general: Appearing also in blood were most of the thyroid clonotypes expanded above 0.001. Separating ophthalmopathy from stable hyperthyroidism was achieved by a 13 V-J model.

The diagnostic basis comprised clinical symptoms, serum thyroxine and TRAb, thyroid ultrasound and orbital computed tomography. Sequenced sample: peripheral blood or thyroid tissue (not recorded which). The receptor was derived from a woman aged 18-35 years with Graves' hyperthyroidism. This chain connects TRBV11-3 to TRBJ1-1; D possibly corresponds to TRBD1 (6 bases). CDR3 loop: CASRQDTEAFF. The CDR3 DNA is TGTGCCAGCCGACAGGACACTGAAGCTTTCTTT.